This paragraph reports one T cell receptor (beta chain). Its matching antigen is unknown. The data derive from a study of blood T cells in healthy people across ages. Findings and limits, study-wide: The study found more naive CD4+ cells and higher diversity in long-lived than aged donors. The unknown donor CMV status may have confounded expanded clonotype changes.

V was shortened by 7 bases and J by 0 bases, with 10 bases between the two germline ends. The CDR3 runs to 14 residues. The germline V gene has CDR1 LGHDT and CDR2 YNNKEL (reference sequence). The use of a sample-barcoded 5' primer and a J-beta primer mix characterized a second PCR of roughly 6 to 11 cycles. TCRdb itself ran the 5' RACE reads through MiXCR, one entry per CDR3 protein. The table has 790,000 or so distinct CDR3 sequences, 35% to 50% seen once; the top ten hold 18%. The receptor comes from a man older than 75 in good health. The chain employs TRBV3-1 and TRBJ2-4; the D is unclear. Specimen: blood. The CDR3: CASTSELAKNIQYF. In DNA, the CDR3 is TGTGCCAGCACATCAGAACTAGCCAAAAACATTCAGTACTTC.